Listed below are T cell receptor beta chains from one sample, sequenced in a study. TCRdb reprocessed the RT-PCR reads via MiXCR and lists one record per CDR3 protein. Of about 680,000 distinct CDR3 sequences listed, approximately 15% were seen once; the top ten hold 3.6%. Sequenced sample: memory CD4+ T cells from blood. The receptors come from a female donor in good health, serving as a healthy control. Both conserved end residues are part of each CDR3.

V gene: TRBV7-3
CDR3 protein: CASSLNGFTDTQYF

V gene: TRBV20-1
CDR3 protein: CSAPDYRRNEQFF

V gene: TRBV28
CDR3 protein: CASSQGARLGGELFF

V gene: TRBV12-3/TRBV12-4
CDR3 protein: CASSFGQGVDTQYF

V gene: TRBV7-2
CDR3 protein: CASSPGLAGGTGELFF

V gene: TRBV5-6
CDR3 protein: CASSLVTSSGNTIYF

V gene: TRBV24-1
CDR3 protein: CATSDQDSTGYTF

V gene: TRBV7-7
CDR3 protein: CASSATGLSTGELFF

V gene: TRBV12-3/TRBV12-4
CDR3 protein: CASSPRGDRYGYTF

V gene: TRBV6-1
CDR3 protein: CASSDGAHSTDTQYF

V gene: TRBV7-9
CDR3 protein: CASSPWNSDGTDTQYF

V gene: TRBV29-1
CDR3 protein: CSVDGTGGRDTEAFF

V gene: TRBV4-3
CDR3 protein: CASSQKAGNNEQFF

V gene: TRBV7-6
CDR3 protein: CASSPRTGAGATDTQYF

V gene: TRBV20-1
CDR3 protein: CSAPGRTRGNEQFF

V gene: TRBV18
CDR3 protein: CASSPPSARETQYF

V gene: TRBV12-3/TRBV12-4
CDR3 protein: CASRRGPQGGYTF

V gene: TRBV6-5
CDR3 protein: CASKGVSYNEQFF

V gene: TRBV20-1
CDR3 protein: CSASQGYNNEQFF

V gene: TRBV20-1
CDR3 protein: CSAKVRDNQPQHF

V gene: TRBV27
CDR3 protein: CASGSTGGGNQPQHF

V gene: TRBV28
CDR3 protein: CASSPHASGKAGEQFF

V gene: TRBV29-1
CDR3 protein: CSVIGLAGGPDTQYF

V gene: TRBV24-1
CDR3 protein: CATQPPFGTDTQYF

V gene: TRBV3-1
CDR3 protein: CASSRGTPAFF

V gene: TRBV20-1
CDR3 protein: CSASVQTQASDTQYF

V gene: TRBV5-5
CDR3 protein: CASALAGSRETQYF

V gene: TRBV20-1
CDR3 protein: CSAPRTSGSIGEQFF

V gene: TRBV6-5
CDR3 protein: CASSPDRLMEKLFF

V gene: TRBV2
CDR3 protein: CASSTRTGDSREQYF

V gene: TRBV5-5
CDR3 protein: CASSPTTGGELFF

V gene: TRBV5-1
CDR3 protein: CASSLEGSLSYEQYF

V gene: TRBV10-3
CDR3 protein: CATQPRDNLYEQYF

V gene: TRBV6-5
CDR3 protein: CASRGSMNQETQYF

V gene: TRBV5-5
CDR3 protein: CASSPAGGLSTGELFF

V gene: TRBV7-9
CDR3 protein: CASSSLSGVRSTDTQYF

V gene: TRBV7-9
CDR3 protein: CASSQGDRSYNEQFF

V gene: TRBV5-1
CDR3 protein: CASRQEERGEQFF

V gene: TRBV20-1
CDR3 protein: CSASTGSNPLGANVLTF

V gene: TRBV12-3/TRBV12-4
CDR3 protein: CASSLLMNTEAFF

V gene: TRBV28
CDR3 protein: CASSSLRPYEQYF

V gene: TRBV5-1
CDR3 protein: CASSSGLAGAVDTQYF

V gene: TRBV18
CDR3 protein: CASSEHQEFNTIYF

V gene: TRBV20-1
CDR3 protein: CSARSVGGRRLFQPQHF

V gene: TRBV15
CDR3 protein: CATSGLAGGTSNEQFF

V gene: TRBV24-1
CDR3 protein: CATMDGSSYNEQFF

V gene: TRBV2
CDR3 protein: CASRGGTGTPYLETQYF

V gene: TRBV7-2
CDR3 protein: CASSLNTGREKLFF

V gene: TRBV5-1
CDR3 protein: CASRTTGGNTGELFF

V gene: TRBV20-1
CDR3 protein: CSATWRGTDTQYF

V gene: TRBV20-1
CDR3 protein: CSAQSQGGRDTQYF

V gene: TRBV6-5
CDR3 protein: CASSYSRQGGGNEQFF

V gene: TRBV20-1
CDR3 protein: CSAQRTGEYIQYF

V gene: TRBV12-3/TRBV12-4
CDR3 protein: CASIRGLAGTDTQYF

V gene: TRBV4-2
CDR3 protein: CASSQQRTEKLFF

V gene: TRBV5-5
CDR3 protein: CASSRDRDNSPLHF

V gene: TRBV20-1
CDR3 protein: CSARGPGQMNSPLHF

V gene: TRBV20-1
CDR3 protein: CSATTRQGPSYEQYF

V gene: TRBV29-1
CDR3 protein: CSVGRQGTEAFF

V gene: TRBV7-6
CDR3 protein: CASSLGPGGLGDTQYF